This passage covers 21 T cell receptor beta chains from one sample sequenced in a study of T cell responses to AZD1222 COVID-19 vaccine. Libraries were prepared by immunoSEQ multiplex PCR; TCRdb keeps only in-frame clonotypes and omits some of them. The data contain about 150,000 clones, about 91% of them singletons. This sample comprised peripheral blood, obtained on day 0 of AZD1222 vaccination. The receptor source for this set is an adult in good health.

This clone was counted a few times. The chain is built from TRBV7-9 and TRBJ1-1, with D uncertain. V was clipped by 0 bases and J by 5 bases, with 4 bases between them. The CDR3 is 12 amino acids. Germline V gene lookup returns CDR1 SEHNR and CDR2 FQNEAQ (reference sequence). The CDR3 region has the DNA TGTGCCAGCAGCTTAGCACAGACTGAAGCTTTCTTT. It yields the protein CASSLAQTEAFF.

The gene calls are TRBV5-1 and TRBJ1-3; D unresolved. Germline CDR1 SGHRS, CDR2 YFSETQ. The CDR3 sequence is 15 residues long. The ends were cut back, 3 bases at V and 2 bases at J, with 12 bases in the middle. CDR3 coding DNA: TGCGCCAGCAGCTATTCGCTCGACGCTGGAAACACCATATATTTT. Amino acids: CASSYSLDAGNTIYF.

The gene calls are TRBV15 and TRBJ1-5; D is unresolved. V dropped 0 bases and J dropped 2 bases, with 5 bases sitting between them. The germline V gene encodes CDR1 LNHNV and CDR2 YYDKDF (reference sequence). The CDR3 is 14 amino acids. The CDR3, as DNA: TGTGCCACCAGCAGAGAGGACGGCAATCAGCCCCAGCATTTT. Encoded protein: CATSREDGNQPQHF.

The rearrangement joins TRBV24-1 to TRBJ2-2, with D tentatively TRBD1 (5 bases). This CDR3 contains 13 residues. V lost 6 bases, J lost 1 base, and 5 bases lay in between. In germline, CDR1 is KGHDR, CDR2 SFDVKD. CDR3 nucleotide sequence: TGTGCCACCAGTCAGGGGAACACCGGGGAGCTGTTTTTT. Translating gives CATSQGNTGELFF.

This clone has a single count. The gene calls are TRBV10-1 and TRBJ1-2, with D uncertain. The CDR3 consists of 12 residues. V was trimmed by 4 bases and J by 2 bases, leaving 5 bases between them. Per the germline V gene, CDR1 is WNHNN and CDR2 is SYGVQD (reference sequence). CDR3 loop: CASSGTNYGYTF. DNA of the CDR3: TGCGCCAGCAGTGGAACGAACTATGGCTACACCTTC.

This sequence joins TRBV5-4 and TRBJ2-7; maybe TRBD2 (7 bases). Deletions cut 1 base from V and 5 bases from J, with 25 bases between. Germline V lookup: CDR1 SGHNT, CDR2 YYREEE (reference sequence). This CDR3 has 18 residues. The CDR3 protein is CASSLSQGLAGAIDEQYF. The DNA for the CDR3 is TGTGCCAGCAGCTTGAGTCAGGGGTTGGCGGGAGCGATCGACGAGCAGTACTTC.

This chain joins TRBV27 and TRBJ1-6; no definite D call. This CDR3 is 14 amino acids long. Trimming stripped 2 bases from V and 7 bases from J, with 9 bases between. Germline values: CDR1 MNHEY, CDR2 SMNVEV (reference sequence). The CDR3 DNA sequence: TGTGCCAGCAGTTTAGGTCCGACAAATTCACCCCTCCACTTT. This encodes CASSLGPTNSPLHF.

This clone is large by share. The sample has other DNA sequences that encode this CDR3 too. This chain joins TRBV27 and TRBJ2-1, with 11 bases matching TRBD1. Germline-derived CDR1 and CDR2 are MNHEY and SMNVEV (reference sequence). With 6 bases clipped from V and 2 bases from J, the junction kept 3 bases outside the gene matches. The CDR3 totals 15 residues. The CDR3 loop reads CASRAGQGAYNEQFF. CDR3 coding DNA: TGTGCCAGCAGGGCGGGACAGGGGGCCTACAATGAGCAGTTCTTC.

The gene calls are TRBV5-1 and TRBJ2-2, with D possibly TRBD1 on 5 matching bases. CDR3 length equals 14 residues. Trimming left V 4 bases short and J 2 bases short, with 9 bases between. CDR1 is SGHRS, CDR2 YFSETQ, per germline. CDR3 sequence: CASSRWGNTGELFF. DNA of the CDR3: TGCGCCAGCAGCCGATGGGGCAACACCGGGGAGCTGTTTTTT.

DNA for the CDR3: TGTGCCAGCAGCTTATGGGGGGGGCTGGGACTAGCGGACCGTACGCAGTATTTT. It codes for CASSLWGGLGLADRTQYF. The V gene is TRBV5-4, the J gene TRBJ2-3; TRBD2 aligns across 11 bases. J gave up 8 bases and V 2 bases, and 16 bases lay outside the gene matches. The CDR3 runs 18 residues. From germline, CDR1 is SGHNT and CDR2 YYREEE (reference sequence). The variable domain in full, with the rest retrieved from reference TRBV5-4 and TRBJ2-3, is ETGVTQSPTHLIKTRGQQVTLRCSSQSGHNTVSWYQQALGQGPQFIFQYYREEENGRGNFPPRFSGLQFPNYSSELNVNALELDDSALYLCASSLWGGLGLADRTQYFGPGTRLTVL.

The chain joins TRBV18 to TRBJ2-7; D remains ambiguous. The CDR3 length is 13 residues. Germline-derived CDR1 and CDR2 are KGHSH and LQKENI. V lost 4 bases to trimming and J lost 1 base, with 8 bases between them. The CDR3 is CASSLGASYEQYF. CDR3 nucleotides: TGTGCCAGCTCACTCGGCGCTTCCTACGAGCAGTACTTC.

The rearrangement links TRBV4-1 to TRBJ2-1; 8 bases map to TRBD2. CDR3 length: 15 amino acids. Trimming cost V 0 bases and J 7 bases; bases outside gene matches: 5. Germline V gene sequence: CDR1 MGHRA, CDR2 YSYEKL. The CDR3 loop reads CASSQEARLANEQFF. Written as DNA, the CDR3 is TGCGCCAGCAGCCAAGAAGCGAGACTAGCGAATGAGCAGTTCTTC.

To note about this clone: At the DNA level, this CDR3 is encoded by other sequences in the same sample as well. The rearrangement joins TRBV30 to TRBJ2-1; no definite D call. Germline values: CDR1 GTSNPN, CDR2 SVGIG (reference sequence). The CDR3 runs 12 residues. Trimming stripped 0 bases from V and 6 bases from J, with 6 bases between. The CDR3 coding sequence is TGTGCCTGGAGTGTACGAGGCAATGAGCAGTTCTTC. Translating it yields CAWSVRGNEQFF.

The J gene is TRBJ2-1, the V gene TRBV4-3; 7 bases map to TRBD2. V lost 4 bases and J lost 1; bases outside the gene matches: 13. Per germline, CDR1 LGHNA and CDR2 YSLEER. The CDR3 spans 18 residues. The CDR3 loop is CASSPLGGPHGSYNEQFF. The DNA of the CDR3 is TGCGCCAGCAGCCCCCTGGGAGGGCCCCATGGGTCCTACAATGAGCAGTTCTTC.

The V call is TRBV7-9, the J call TRBJ2-7; 9 bases align to TRBD1. CDR3 size: 13 residues. Looked up from germline, CDR1 is SEHNR and CDR2 is FQNEAQ (reference sequence). V gave up 4 bases and J gave up 5 bases; unmatched junction bases: 3. The CDR3 nucleotides are TGTGCCAGCAGCTCTGACAGGGGGAACGAGCAGTACTTC. Its protein product is CASSSDRGNEQYF.

This chain uses TRBV4-1 with TRBJ1-2; no firm D call. In germline, CDR1 is MGHRA, CDR2 YSYEKL. Trimming took off 2 bases at V and 4 bases at J, with 14 bases between the two ends. The CDR3 covers 15 residues. CDR3 DNA: TGCGCCAGCAGCCAAATCTTGACACCCGCCTATGGCTACACCTTC. As protein: CASSQILTPAYGYTF.

This clone came up once. The chain recombines TRBV7-3 with TRBJ2-3; 8 bases are a match to TRBD2. The CDR3 is 16 residues long. After removal of 5 bases from V and 2 bases from J, the junction contained 9 bases not matched to a gene. Germline assignment: CDR1 SGHTA and CDR2 FQGTGA. CDR3 in amino acids: CASSLNSGAPTDTQYF. The CDR3 DNA reads as TGTGCCAGCAGCCTAAATAGCGGGGCCCCCACAGATACGCAGTATTTT.

The chain couples TRBV27 to TRBJ2-1; the D is unclear. In germline, CDR1 is MNHEY, CDR2 SMNVEV (reference sequence). Trimming left V 3 bases short and J 0 bases short, with 6 bases between. The CDR3 loop spans 14 amino acids. The CDR3 DNA reads TGTGCCAGCAGTTTGGGGTTCTCCTACAATGAGCAGTTCTTC. Translating it yields CASSLGFSYNEQFF.

The chain recombines TRBV27 with TRBJ2-7, with 10 positions matching TRBD2. V shed 5 bases and J 5 bases; nucleotides not matched to a gene: 6. Germline assignment: CDR1 MNHEY and CDR2 SMNVEV (reference sequence). The CDR3 has 14 amino acids. The CDR3 loop is CASSPSGRANEQYF. The CDR3 DNA reads TGTGCCAGCAGTCCCAGCGGGAGGGCCAACGAGCAGTACTTC.

This clone was recorded only once. V and J are TRBV7-9 and TRBJ1-2; TRBD1 matches at 8 bases. Germline loops: CDR1 SEHNR, CDR2 FQNEAQ (reference sequence). The CDR3 runs 13 residues. The junction had 7 bases not matched to a gene; V was cut back by 5 bases and J by 8 bases. The CDR3: CASSPQGAMGYTF. CDR3 DNA sequence: TGTGCCAGCAGCCCTCAGGGGGCTATGGGCTACACCTTC.

V usage is TRBV19 and J usage is TRBJ2-7, with D perhaps TRBD2 (7 bases). Trimming shortened V by 1 base and J by 2 bases, and 9 bases separated the two germline ends. CDR1 and CDR2 from the germline V gene are LNHDA and SQIVND (reference sequence). CDR3 size: 14 residues. DNA for the CDR3: TGTGCCAGTAGTATAGGCGGGGGCACCTACGAGCAGTACTTC. Translated, it gives CASSIGGGTYEQYF. The entire variable domain, with the rest obtained from reference TRBV19 and TRBJ2-7, is as follows: DGGITQSPKYLFRKEGQNVTLSCEQNLNHDAMYWYRQDPGQGLRLIYYSQIVNDFQKGDIAEGYSVSREKKESFPLTVTSAQKNPTAFYLCASSIGGGTYEQYFGPGTRLTVT.